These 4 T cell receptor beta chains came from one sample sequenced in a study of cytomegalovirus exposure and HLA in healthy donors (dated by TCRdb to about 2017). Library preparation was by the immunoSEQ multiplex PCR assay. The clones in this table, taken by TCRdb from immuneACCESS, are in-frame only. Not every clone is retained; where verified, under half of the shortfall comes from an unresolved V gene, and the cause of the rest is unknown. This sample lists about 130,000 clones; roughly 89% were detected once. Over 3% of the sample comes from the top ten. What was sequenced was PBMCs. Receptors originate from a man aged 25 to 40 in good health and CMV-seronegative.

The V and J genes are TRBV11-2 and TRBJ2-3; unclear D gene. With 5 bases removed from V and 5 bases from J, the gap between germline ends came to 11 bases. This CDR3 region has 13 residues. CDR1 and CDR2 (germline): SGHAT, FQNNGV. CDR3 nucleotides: TGTGCCAGCAGCCCCCCGCCAGAAGATACGCAGTATTTT. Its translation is CASSPPPEDTQYF.

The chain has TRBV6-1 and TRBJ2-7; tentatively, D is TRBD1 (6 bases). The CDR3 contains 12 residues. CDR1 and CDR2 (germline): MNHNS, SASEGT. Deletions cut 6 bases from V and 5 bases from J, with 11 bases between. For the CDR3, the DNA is TGTGCCAGCAGAGAAAAGGGGGACGAGCAGTACTTC. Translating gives CASREKGDEQYF.

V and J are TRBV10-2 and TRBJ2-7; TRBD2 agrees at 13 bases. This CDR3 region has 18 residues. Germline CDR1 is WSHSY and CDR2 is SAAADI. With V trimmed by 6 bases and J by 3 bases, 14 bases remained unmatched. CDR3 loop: CASSLGLAGVTGFYEQYF. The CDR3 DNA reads TGCGCCAGCAGCCTCGGACTAGCGGGGGTGACTGGTTTCTACGAGCAGTACTTC.

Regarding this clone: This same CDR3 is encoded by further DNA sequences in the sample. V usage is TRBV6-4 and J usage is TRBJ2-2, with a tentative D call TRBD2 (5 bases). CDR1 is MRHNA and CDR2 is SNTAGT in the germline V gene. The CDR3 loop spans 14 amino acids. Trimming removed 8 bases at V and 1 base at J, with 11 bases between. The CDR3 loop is CASSEGLNTGELFF. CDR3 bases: TGTGCCAGCTCCGAAGGACTGAACACCGGGGAGCTGTTTTTT.